This TCR beta chain was sequenced during a study of blood T cells in healthy people across ages. The CDR3 loop spans 15 amino acids. With 4 bases removed from V and 13 bases from J, the gap between germline ends came to 23 bases. Germline loops: CDR1 SGHVS, CDR2 FNYEAQ. No fewer than 6.5 million PBMCs went into each sample. Combining a sample-barcoded 5' primer with a J-beta primer mix, a second PCR ran for about 6 to 12 cycles. TCRdb reprocessed the 5' RACE reads with MiXCR, giving one entry per CDR3 protein. The data contain approximately 2,000,000 distinct CDR3 sequences, roughly 43% of them singletons.

The specimen was blood. The chain links TRBV7-6 to TRBJ2-1, with D perhaps given as TRBD1 or TRBD2 (5 bases each). The receptor's source is a human donor in good health. The CDR3 sequence is CASSSLSGTGRSQFF. In DNA form, the CDR3 reads TGTGCCAGCAGCTCTCTTTCCGGGACGGGAAGGAGCCAGTTCTTC. Full variable domain (remainder filled in from reference TRBV7-6 and TRBJ2-1): GAGVSQSPRYKVTKRGQDVALRCDPISGHVSLYWYRQALGQGPEFLTYFNYEAQQDKSGLPNDRFSAERPEGSISTLTIQRTEQRDSAMYRCASSSLSGTGRSQFFGPGTRLTVL.